This T cell receptor (beta chain) emerged from a study of shared clonotypes between healthy human individuals. This clone was observed a handful of times. The assay was immunoSEQ multiplex PCR, and TCRdb's table has in-frame clones only and misses some. Of approximately 640,000 clones in the sample, less than 95% were seen once. Trimming took 8 bases from V and 5 from J, leaving 6 bases between them. The CDR3 loop spans 11 amino acids. Germline loops: CDR1 MGHDK, CDR2 SYGVNS. The sequencing sample was made of memory CD8+ T cells from PBMCs. The subset is: CD45RO+ cells pooled with CCR7-negative TemRA cells. The chain has TRBV25-1 and TRBJ2-2; D could derive from TRBD1 or TRBD2 (5 bases each). The receptor was derived from a man younger than 35 in good health. Some clones in this sample may be carry-over from other donors' samples. The CDR3 bases are TGTGCCAGCGGGACGACCGGGGAGCTGTTTTTT. Translated: CASGTTGELFF.